These 14 T cell receptor beta chains share one sample of origin, sequenced in a study of cytomegalovirus exposure and HLA in healthy donors. Vbeta (60) and Jbeta (13) primers were used in the PCR. Profiled with immunoSEQ multiplex PCR; TCRdb holds only in-frame clones, not every one. The sample has some 150,000 clones, over 65% seen once. The sequencing sample was made of PBMCs. The receptors shown here come from a female donor in good health and CMV-seropositive.

The chain recombines TRBV5-1 with TRBJ2-5, with D perhaps matching TRBD1 (5 bases). V was trimmed by 4 bases and J by 1 base, leaving 11 bases between them. CDR3 length: 14 residues. CDR1 and CDR2 (germline): SGHRS, YFSETQ. The CDR3 sequence: CASSTRQIQETQYF. CDR3 DNA: TGCGCCAGCAGCACCCGACAGATCCAAGAGACCCAGTACTTC.

The chain combines TRBV28 with TRBJ1-4, with TRBD1 identical over 9 bases. V lost 3 bases to trimming and J lost 8 bases; unmatched junction nucleotides: 4. The germline V gene encodes CDR1 MDHEN and CDR2 SYDVKM. The CDR3 is 14 residues long. The CDR3 sequence is CASSFMGQGEKLFF. The CDR3 DNA reads TGTGCCAGCAGTTTTATGGGACAGGGAGAAAAACTGTTTTTT. The variable domain in full, completed from reference TRBV28 and TRBJ1-4, reads DVKVTQSSRYLVKRTGEKVFLECVQDMDHENMFWYRQDPGLGLRLIYFSYDVKMKEKGDIPEGYSVSREKKERFSLILESASTNQTSMYLCASSFMGQGEKLFFGSGTQLSVL.

This chain joins TRBV19 and TRBJ2-5; tentative D call: TRBD2 (7 bases). The CDR3 totals 16 residues. V was cut by 7 bases and J by 4 bases, with 22 bases left in between. Germline-derived CDR1 and CDR2 are LNHDA and SQIVND (reference sequence). The CDR3 reads CASTLGGAQGRETQYF. CDR3 sequence (DNA): TGTGCCAGTACCCTAGGGGGGGCTCAAGGCCGAGAGACCCAGTACTTC.

The genes are TRBV5-1 and TRBJ2-5; 12 bases match TRBD2. Losses at the gene ends were 4 bases for V and 7 bases for J; bases not matched to a gene: 11. Germline CDR1 and CDR2: SGHRS and YFSETQ. There are 16 residues in the CDR3. CDR3 in amino acids: CASSVLAGGTTVTQYF. CDR3 bases: TGCGCCAGCAGCGTACTAGCGGGGGGTACCACCGTGACCCAGTACTTC.

This clone came up a few times. The V gene is TRBV5-4, the J gene TRBJ1-1; the match to TRBD1 covers 8 bases. The ends lost 0 bases at V and 1 base at J; junction bases unmatched: 5. Germline CDR1 is SGHNT and CDR2 is YYREEE (reference sequence). This CDR3 region has 16 residues. In DNA, the CDR3 is TGTGCCAGCAGCTTGGGAAGGACAGGGAAGAACACTGAAGCTTTCTTT. Its translation is CASSLGRTGKNTEAFF.

This chain uses TRBV6-5 with TRBJ1-1; unclear D gene. CDR1 is MNHEY, CDR2 SVGAGI, per germline. V lost 6 bases, J lost 2 bases, and 13 bases lay in between. This CDR3 contains 14 residues. CDR3 in amino acids: CASRLTQENTEAFF. CDR3 DNA: TGTGCCAGCAGGCTCACCCAGGAAAACACTGAAGCTTTCTTT.

This chain joins TRBV5-6 and TRBJ1-2; no definite D call. Trimming stripped 1 base from V and 1 base from J, with 11 bases between. The length of the CDR3 is 15 residues. Germline values: CDR1 SGHDT, CDR2 YYEEEE. The CDR3: CASSLWLVYNYGYTF. DNA for the CDR3: TGTGCCAGCAGCTTGTGGCTGGTTTATAACTATGGCTACACCTTC. The whole variable domain, remainder taken from reference TRBV5-6 and TRBJ1-2, is DAGVTQSPTHLIKTRGQQVTLRCSPKSGHDTVSWYQQALGQGPQFIFQYYEEEERQRGNFPDRFSGHQFPNYSSELNVNALLLGDSALYLCASSLWLVYNYGYTFGSGTRLTVV.

The chain recombines TRBV25-1 with TRBJ1-1, with unresolved D. This CDR3 comprises 14 residues. Germline V gives CDR1 MGHDK, CDR2 SYGVNS. The V end was cut by 5 bases, the J end by 6 bases, with 16 bases between. CDR3 nucleotide sequence: TGTGCCAGCAGTTTGGCGGTCGGGATGGCTGAAGCTTTCTTT. It specifies CASSLAVGMAEAFF.

This chain links TRBV10-1 with TRBJ2-2; D is undetermined. The CDR3 extends over 13 amino acids. In germline, CDR1 is WNHNN, CDR2 SYGVQD (reference sequence). Trimming took off 2 bases at V and 7 bases at J, with 8 bases between the two ends. The CDR3 DNA is TGCGCCAGCAGTGAGGACTCGGGCGGGGAGCTGTTTTTT. Encoded protein: CASSEDSGGELFF.

The chain couples TRBV6-5 to TRBJ2-5; 12 bases match TRBD1. The DNA end lines up better with TRBJ2-7; the J call may be wrong. The CDR3 has 14 residues. CDR1 MNHEY and CDR2 SVGAGI come from the germline V gene. CDR3 in amino acids: CASRGQGARNEQYF. CDR3 DNA: TGTGCCAGCAGGGGACAGGGGGCGAGGAACGAGCAGTACTTC.

The genes are TRBV29-1 and TRBJ2-7, with 9 bases lining up with TRBD2. This CDR3 has 13 residues. The germline V gene has CDR1 SQVTM and CDR2 ANQGSEA. V was clipped by 5 bases and J by 6 bases; unmatched bases: 8. CDR3 nucleotide sequence: TGCAGCGTTCGGGGACTAGCCCCAGCCGAGCAGTACTTC. This codes for CSVRGLAPAEQYF.

This sequence joins TRBV11-2 and TRBJ2-7; no firm D call. The CDR3 has 13 residues. Germline CDR1 reads SGHAT; CDR2 reads FQNNGV. V was pared by 5 bases and J by 4 bases, with 12 bases between. The CDR3 here is CASSQPRNYEQYF. CDR3 sequence (DNA): TGTGCCAGCAGCCAACCCAGAAATTACGAGCAGTACTTC.

This chain uses TRBV7-9 with TRBJ1-1, with D possibly matching TRBD1 (6 bases). The germline V gene has CDR1 SEHNR and CDR2 FQNEAQ (reference sequence). The V gene lost 5 bases and the J gene lost 4 bases, with 11 bases spanning the gap. This CDR3 has 13 residues. This CDR3 reads CASSTRTVTEAFF. In nucleotides, the CDR3 is TGTGCCAGCAGCACAAGGACAGTCACTGAAGCTTTCTTT.

The V gene is TRBV18, the J gene TRBJ2-7; TRBD2 is a possible D gene (6 bases). There are 13 residues in the CDR3. V was trimmed by 3 bases and J by 4 bases, leaving 10 bases between them. Per germline, CDR1 KGHSH and CDR2 LQKENI. The CDR3 is CASSPEREYEQYF. In nucleotides, the CDR3 is TGTGCCAGCTCACCGGAACGGGAGTACGAGCAGTACTTC.